These 2 T cell receptor beta chains were all obtained from the same sample, sequenced in a study of identical twins. TCRdb reprocessed the 5' RACE reads with MiXCR, giving one entry per CDR3 protein. The sample consists of about 1.7 million distinct CDR3 sequences, about 32% of them appearing once. What was sequenced was cord blood. All receptors derive from a newborn girl in good health.

This chain uses TRBV9 with TRBJ2-5; 10 positions match TRBD2. Gene TRBJ2-7 matches the end of the DNA better, so the J call may be wrong. In germline, CDR1 is SGDLS, CDR2 YYNGEE. CDR3 length: 16 amino acids. The CDR3 protein is CASSVVAGTSVYEQYF. CDR3 DNA: TGTGCCAGCAGCGTAGTAGCCGGGACTAGCGTATACGAGCAGTACTTC.

The chain employs TRBV10-2 and TRBJ2-5, with a tentative D call TRBD2 (5 bases). The CDR3 spans 15 residues. Per the germline V gene, CDR1 is WSHSY and CDR2 is SAAADI. V lost 6 bases, J lost 5 bases, and 19 bases lay in between. The CDR3 is CASRDSKVRRETQYF. DNA of the CDR3: TGCGCCAGCAGGGACTCCAAAGTAAGGCGGGAGACCCAGTACTTC.